This T cell receptor beta chain is from a study of blood T cell repertoires in COVID-19. The overall study: The study drew acute and convalescent COVID-19 samples from the United States, Italy and Spain. T cells, B-cell-depleted T cells, or PBMCs provided the cDNA or gDNA that served as material.

V shed 3 bases and J 1 base; nucleotides not matched to a gene: 10. The CDR3 is made up of 18 amino acids. Germline V CDR1 and CDR2: ENHRY, SYGVKD. TCRdb keeps only in-frame clones here, not all; method: immunoSEQ multiplex PCR. The table has over 300,000 clones, roughly 85% seen once; the top ten hold just over 7%. Sequenced: peripheral blood. The chain links TRBV10-3 to TRBJ2-3; 10 bases fit TRBD1. The sequence was obtained from a human donor in a cohort sampled during active COVID-19. The CDR3 DNA reads TGTGCCATCAGTGAAGCCGGGACAGGGGTTCGGGGCACAGATACGCAGTATTTT. Translating it yields CAISEAGTGVRGTDTQYF.